Reported below is one T cell receptor beta chain. There is no known antigen for this receptor. No base quality information exists; no much larger clone differs at one position. CDR3 length: 16 amino acids, cysteine to phenylalanine. The kept DNA is CDR3 alone, 48 bases in frame from the first base. V and J lose 2 bases and 0 bases, and a span of 8 bases separates them. The germline V gene gives CDR1 as SNHLY and CDR2 as FYNNEI. These data belong to a study of a mutant IDH1 vaccine in newly diagnosed glioma (dated by TCRdb to about 2021). About the study as a whole: Across visits V03 through V10, patients got a total of eight vaccinations, given in weeks 1, 3, 5, 7, 11, 15, 19 and 23. Vaccination was initiated 4-6 weeks after radiotherapy alone, or concurrently with temozolomide cycles in the chemotherapy-containing groups. Of the 32 patients who were treated, 62.5% were male and around 40% were female, and the mean age was around 40 years. Prior to enrollment, standard therapy consisting of radiotherapy alone, temozolomide alone, or radiochemotherapy with temozolomide had been administered to patients, with the combination being received by most patients. Peripheral blood samples were drawn at six visits, namely V03 (baseline), V05, V07, V10, V12 and V13. For exploratory analyses, about 25 treated patients had longitudinal TCRB deep sequencing done wherever samples were available. Results the study describes overall, beyond this receptor: Selection of PBMC samples for TCRB deep sequencing was based on availability. According to the authors, sample limitations meant that analyses of patient blood samples could not be reproduced. Across multiple MHC alleles, vaccine-induced immune responses were seen in around 93% of patients. Changes in the top peripheral T cell clonotypes picked up by TCRB sequencing did not appear to be linked to pseudoprogression.

The library was generated by the immunoSEQ multiplex PCR assay. Rearranged TCR beta chain sequences were amplified with the hsTCRB Kit following the manufacturer's protocol. Sequencing of TCRB libraries was carried out on an Illumina MiSeq. In the original analysis: Demultiplexing, trimming and gene mapping were performed with the kit vendor's proprietary platform. TCRdb stores this immuneACCESS table with in-frame sequences only. Part of the clones is absent; in the studies checked, under half of the shortfall reflects unresolved V genes, and no reason is known for the rest. The V and J calls and clone size are taken from that table; D and trimming were inferred from the DNA. A total of around 130,000 clones appear in this sample, about 80% of them only once. The ten most abundant clones make up about 5.5% of the sample. This specimen's time point label, per the study, means: week 11, during vaccination. A 20-mer mutant IDH1 peptide at 300 micrograms in Montanide made up each vaccine dose, which was injected subcutaneously together with topical imiquimod. Donors had newly diagnosed WHO grade 3 or 4 IDH1-mutant astrocytomas with loss of nuclear ATRX. The samples were drawn from NOA16, a multicentre, single-arm, open-label phase I trial in Germany that tested a mutant IDH1 peptide vaccine in humans for the first time. Genomic DNA for TCRB sequencing was extracted from EDTA blood using the DNeasy Blood and Tissue Kit.

The rearranged segments are TRBV2 and TRBJ2-6; the D gene identity is not certain. This specimen was PBMCs, taken from a glioma patient whose treatment included an IDH1 peptide vaccine. This receptor was identified in a man aged 35 to 55 with glioma. The encoded CDR3 is CASSEFQYSGANVLTF. The DNA sequence reads TGTGCCAGCAGTGAATTCCAGTACTCTGGGGCCAACGTCCTGACTTTC.